This TCR beta chain was obtained from a study of CD8+ T cells in alopecia areata. Study outcomes and limitations: Sequence data from scalp samples additionally include resident alphabeta T cells of normal skin.

In regard to this clone: The antigen is unknown.

Investigators isolated RNA and reverse transcribed it into cDNA to act as the sequencing template. Here immunoSEQ multiplex PCR was the method, and the copy in TCRdb shows in-frame clones only, minus some. The table records 100,000 to 150,000 clones, around 61% of them present only once. V lost 7 bases and J lost 4, with 15 bases in between. The germline V gene has CDR1 MNHEY and CDR2 SVGAGI. CDR3 length: 14 residues. This clonotype was sampled from a human donor in good health. The chain combines TRBV6-5 with TRBJ2-3; D perhaps matches TRBD1 (5 bases). Source material: CD4+ T cells sorted from blood. The CDR3 sequence is CASIKGWGSDTQYF. CDR3 nucleotides: TGTGCCAGCATTAAGGGATGGGGCTCAGATACGCAGTATTTT.